Below, 25 T cell receptor beta chains from the same sample are listed, as sequenced in a study of identical twins. TCRdb passed the 5' RACE reads through MiXCR, listing each CDR3 protein once. The sample gives some 500,000 distinct CDR3 sequences, 9.6% of which show up once; around 3.2% is in the top ten. The same sample was also used in a study of yellow fever vaccine responses in identical twins.

The specimen sequenced was PBMCs. The receptor source for this set is a woman under 30 in good health.

This chain links TRBV29-1 with TRBJ2-3; the D is unclear. V lost 6 bases and J lost 6, with 7 bases in between. Germline V CDR1 and CDR2: SQVTM, ANQGSEA. This CDR3 spans 10 amino acids. The CDR3 reads CSVPGDTQYF. In nucleotides, the CDR3 is TGCAGCGTCCCCGGGGATACGCAGTATTTT.

Ten or more counts support this clonotype. The CDR3 region is CASSTGQGAQPQHF. CDR3 nucleotides: TGCGCCAGCAGCACCGGACAGGGGGCCCAGCCCCAGCATTTT. The chain joins TRBV5-1 to TRBJ1-5, with 11 bases matching TRBD1. The V gene end was trimmed by 4 bases and the J gene end by 7 bases; junction bases not matched to a gene: 4. The CDR3 extends over 14 amino acids. Germline V gives CDR1 SGHRS, CDR2 YFSETQ. The complete variable domain, with remaining parts taken from reference TRBV5-1 and TRBJ1-5, reads KAGVTQTPRYLIKTRGQQVTLSCSPISGHRSVSWYQQTPGQGLQFLFEYFSETQRNKGNFPGRFSGRQFSNSRSEMNVSTLELGDSALYLCASSTGQGAQPQHFGDGTRLSIL.

Ten or more counts support this clonotype. J is TRBJ2-2 and V is TRBV20-1; 9 bases align to TRBD1. This CDR3 spans 16 amino acids. V dropped 6 bases and J dropped 0; count of bases not matched to a gene: 8. Germline V gives CDR1 DFQATT, CDR2 SNEGSKA (reference sequence). CDR3 loop: CSAEGDRATNTGELFF. In nucleotides, the CDR3 is TGCAGTGCGGAGGGGGACAGGGCTACGAACACCGGGGAGCTGTTTTTT.

This clonotype showed up just a few times. The chain carries TRBV7-6 and TRBJ1-1; D may be TRBD1 (6 bases). This CDR3 comprises 14 residues. Looked up from germline, CDR1 is SGHVS and CDR2 is FNYEAQ. Trimming shortened V by 5 bases and J by 3 bases, and 13 bases separated the two germline ends. The CDR3 DNA reads as TGTGCCAGCAGCGTCAGGGGAATAGACACTGAAGCTTTCTTT. The encoded protein is CASSVRGIDTEAFF.

A note on this clonotype: Just one base apart from a much larger clone, this may be a read error. This chain links TRBV20-1 with TRBJ2-1, with 9 nucleotides matching TRBD1. The germline gives CDR1 DFQATT, CDR2 SNEGSKA (reference sequence). The CDR3 loop spans 13 amino acids. CDR3 nucleotide sequence: TGCAGTGCCTTCCGGGACAGGGTCAATGAGCAGATCTTC. Its protein product is CSAFRDRVNEQIF.

This clonotype was found many times. This chain connects TRBV10-2 to TRBJ2-1; 10 bases fit TRBD2. Germline trimming cut 10 bases from V and 3 bases from J; bases unmatched to any gene: 9. The CDR3 is 15 residues long. Germline CDR1 reads WSHSY; CDR2 reads SAAADI. CDR3 protein: CAIQGVAGGYNEQFF. CDR3 coding DNA: TGCGCCATCCAGGGGGTAGCGGGGGGCTACAATGAGCAGTTCTTC.

In its sample, this clonotype was seen a few times. This chain links TRBV28 with TRBJ2-7, with 15 bases matching TRBD2. The germline V gene has CDR1 MDHEN and CDR2 SYDVKM. Trimming took 6 bases from V and 6 from J; bases not matched to a gene: 18. The CDR3 has 19 residues. The CDR3 loop is CASSTLPGLAGGTSGEQYF. The CDR3 DNA reads as TGTGCCAGCAGCACCCTGCCGGGACTAGCGGGAGGAACTTCGGGCGAGCAGTACTTC.

This clonotype was seen many times. The chain combines TRBV10-2 with TRBJ1-1, with TRBD1 matching 7 bases. Unmatched junction bases numbered 10, after V lost 6 bases and J lost 3 bases. The germline CDR1 and CDR2 sequences are WSHSY and SAAADI. The CDR3 covers 15 residues. CDR3: CASRRQGVSYTEAFF. CDR3 DNA sequence: TGCGCCAGCAGACGGCAGGGGGTATCGTACACTGAAGCTTTCTTT.

This clonotype appeared once. The rearrangement links TRBV21-1 to TRBJ2-5; TRBD1, as called in the table, went unchecked against the DNA. TRBV21-1 is a listed pseudogene. The CDR3 contains 16 residues. The CDR3 coding sequence is TGTGCCAGCAGCAAACCGGCGGCAGAGACAGAAGAGAGCCAGTACTTC. Its protein product is CASSKPAAETEESQYF.

Concerning this clonotype itself: A single base separates this from a much larger clone, so it may be a read error. The V call is TRBV29-1, the J call TRBJ2-6; D possibly corresponds to TRBD1 (6 bases). The V gene lost 7 bases and the J gene lost 4 bases, with 11 bases spanning the gap. This CDR3 has 13 residues. Germline V gene lookup returns CDR1 SQVTM and CDR2 ANQGSEA. This chain's CDR3 is CSDAGTGANVLTF. Here the CDR3 DNA reads TGCAGCGACGCCGGGACAGGGGCCAACGTCCTGACTTTC.

In its sample, this clonotype was seen a few times. The chain is built from TRBV11-3 and TRBJ2-3; TRBD1 matches at 7 bases. The germline CDR1 and CDR2 sequences are SGHNT and YENEEA. V gave up 1 base and J gave up 6 bases; unmatched junction bases: 4. This CDR3 has 14 amino acids. CDR3 nucleotides: TGTGCCAGCAGCTTAGGCAGGGGGTCGGATACGCAGTATTTT. Translated: CASSLGRGSDTQYF.

This clonotype showed up many times. The chain uses TRBV20-1 and TRBJ2-7; 15 positions agree with TRBD2. The germline gives CDR1 DFQATT, CDR2 SNEGSKA (reference sequence). The CDR3 has 18 residues. V gave up 1 base and J gave up 7 bases; unmatched junction bases: 14. CDR3 amino acids: CSARVPGLAGGALLEQYF. CDR3 sequence (DNA): TGCAGTGCTAGAGTTCCGGGACTAGCGGGAGGAGCGCTCCTGGAGCAGTACTTC.

The chain uses TRBV20-1 and TRBJ2-4; no definite D call. The CDR3 spans 13 residues. Trimming removed 3 bases from V and 1 base from J, with 7 bases in between. Looked up from germline, CDR1 is DFQATT and CDR2 is SNEGSKA (reference sequence). DNA for the CDR3: TGCAGTGCTAGGTACGAGGCCAAAAACATTCAGTACTTC. This sequence encodes CSARYEAKNIQYF.

The V and J genes are TRBV6-5 and TRBJ2-7, with 9 bases fitting TRBD1. The trim removed 4 bases at V and 2 bases at J, leaving 15 bases unmatched. Germline values: CDR1 MNHEY, CDR2 SVGAGI. The CDR3 is 18 residues long. The CDR3 reads CASSSSTPFGQGPYEQYF. CDR3 sequence (DNA): TGTGCCAGCAGTTCTTCCACGCCGTTCGGACAGGGGCCCTACGAGCAGTACTTC.

The rearrangement joins TRBV10-3 to TRBJ2-2; D is perhaps TRBD2 (5 bases). The CDR3 loop spans 15 amino acids. V was shortened by 0 bases and J by 5 bases, with 10 bases between the two germline ends. Germline assignment: CDR1 ENHRY and CDR2 SYGVKD. CDR3 coding DNA: TGTGCCATCAGTGAGTCTAGGGAGAGAACCGGGGAGCTGTTTTTT. The encoded protein is CAISESRERTGELFF.

The chain joins TRBV11-2 to TRBJ2-3, with D unclear. The CDR3 has 13 amino acids. Looked up from germline, CDR1 is SGHAT and CDR2 is FQNNGV. Trimming took off 0 bases at V and 5 bases at J, with 6 bases between the two ends. CDR3: CASSLDVGDTQYF. CDR3 bases: TGTGCCAGCAGCTTAGATGTGGGAGATACGCAGTATTTT.

This clonotype was observed many times. This chain links TRBV7-8 with TRBJ2-7, with D possibly matching TRBD2 (5 bases). V was pared by 1 base and J by 0 bases, with 10 bases between. There are 15 residues in the CDR3. Germline CDR1 reads SGHVS; CDR2 reads FQNEAQ. The CDR3 region is CASSLVVGSSYEQYF. DNA of the CDR3: TGTGCCAGCAGCTTAGTGGTAGGGAGCTCCTACGAGCAGTACTTC.

This clonotype was seen at least ten times. V gene TRBV4-2 combines with J gene TRBJ2-7, with TRBD2 matching 9 bases. CDR3 size: 16 residues. V trimming: 0 bases; J trimming: 4 bases; junction bases outside the gene matches: 7. CDR1 LGHNA and CDR2 YNFKEQ come from the germline V gene. CDR3 DNA: TGTGCCAGCAGCCAAGATGCAGCGGGAGGCGGATACGAGCAGTACTTC. Translating gives CASSQDAAGGGYEQYF.

In this sample, this clonotype turned up a few times. The chain couples TRBV27 to TRBJ1-5; D is unclear. CDR1 MNHEY and CDR2 SMNVEV come from the germline V gene (reference sequence). V dropped 0 bases and J dropped 9 bases, with 12 bases sitting between them. CDR3 length: 14 amino acids. This CDR3 is CASSLSSIPPPQHF. The CDR3, as DNA: TGTGCCAGCAGTTTATCGAGCATCCCACCGCCCCAGCATTTT.

This clonotype was observed many times. The V gene is TRBV27, the J gene TRBJ1-5, with 7 bases fitting TRBD1. The CDR3 has 12 residues. Germline CDR1 is MNHEY and CDR2 is SMNVEV (reference sequence). With V trimmed by 5 bases and J by 7 bases, 2 bases remained unmatched. The CDR3 is CASSHRGQPQHF. DNA of the CDR3: TGTGCCAGCAGTCACAGGGGACAGCCCCAGCATTTT.

The table lists this clonotype with many counts. The chain employs TRBV12-3 or TRBV12-4 and TRBJ2-1, with 9 bases aligning to TRBD1. The ends lost 3 bases at V and 5 bases at J; junction bases unmatched: 17. The CDR3 has 19 amino acids. This CDR3 is CASSLLDRGSRVNDNEQFF. In DNA form, the CDR3 reads TGTGCCAGCAGTTTGCTAGACAGGGGGAGCCGGGTAAACGACAATGAGCAGTTCTTC.

The chain carries TRBV6-2 or TRBV6-3 and TRBJ2-7; tentative D call: TRBD2 (5 bases). Germline V CDR1 and CDR2: MNHEY, SVGEGT. Trimming took 2 bases from V and 3 from J, leaving 17 bases between them. The CDR3 spans 16 residues. The CDR3 loop reads CASSYRLEGRDYEQYF. The CDR3, as DNA: TGTGCCAGCAGTTACCGATTAGAGGGAAGGGACTACGAGCAGTACTTC.

The genes are TRBV4-3 and TRBJ2-3; no firm D call. Germline V gene lookup returns CDR1 LGHNA and CDR2 YSLEER. V was pared by 0 bases and J by 0 bases, with 10 bases between. CDR3 length: 16 amino acids. The CDR3 DNA reads as TGCGCCAGCAGCCAAGAGTCCCGGAGTAGCACAGATACGCAGTATTTT. This codes for CASSQESRSSTDTQYF.

This rearrangement joins TRBV2 to TRBJ2-2; D is possibly TRBD1 (5 bases). Per germline, CDR1 SNHLY and CDR2 FYNNEI. CDR3 size: 16 residues. V lost 4 bases to trimming and J lost 5 bases, with 17 bases between them. CDR3 DNA: TGTGCCAGCAGTGGGAGACGACAGACCTTAACCGGGGAGCTGTTTTTT. Residues: CASSGRRQTLTGELFF. Complete variable domain (other parts from reference TRBV2 and TRBJ2-2): EPEVTQTPSHQVTQMGQEVILRCVPISNHLYFYWYRQILGQKVEFLVSFYNNEISEKSEIFDDQFSVERPDGSNFTLKIRSTKLEDSAMYFCASSGRRQTLTGELFFGEGSRLTVL.

In this sample, this clonotype turned up a few times. The chain couples TRBV4-2 to TRBJ2-2; a possible D gene is TRBD1 (5 bases). Germline V gene sequence: CDR1 LGHNA, CDR2 YNFKEQ. The CDR3 is made up of 16 amino acids. The V gene lost 0 bases and the J gene lost 6 bases, with 14 bases spanning the gap. CDR3: CASSQDPDKLAGELFF. In nucleotides, the CDR3 is TGTGCCAGCAGCCAAGACCCGGACAAGTTGGCCGGGGAGCTGTTTTTT.